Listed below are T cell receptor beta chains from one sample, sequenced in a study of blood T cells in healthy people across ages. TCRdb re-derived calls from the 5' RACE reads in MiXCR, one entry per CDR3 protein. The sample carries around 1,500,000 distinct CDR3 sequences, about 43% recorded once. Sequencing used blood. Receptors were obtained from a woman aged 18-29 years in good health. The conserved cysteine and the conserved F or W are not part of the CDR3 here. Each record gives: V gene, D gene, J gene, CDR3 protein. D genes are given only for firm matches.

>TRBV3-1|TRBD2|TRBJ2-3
AGSPRGGAGDTQY
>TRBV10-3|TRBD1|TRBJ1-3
ATWTGEGSTIY
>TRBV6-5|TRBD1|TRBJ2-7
ASSKTGTASYEQY
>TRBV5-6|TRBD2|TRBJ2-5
ASSLVAGEGHEQY
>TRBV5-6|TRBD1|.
ASSSADRGLGETQY
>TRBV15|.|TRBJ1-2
ATSRRLENDGYT
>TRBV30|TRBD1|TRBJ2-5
AGGRQGVFQETQY
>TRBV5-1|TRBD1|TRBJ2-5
ASIETGGNGETQY
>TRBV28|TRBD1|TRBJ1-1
ASRSPGGLSEAF
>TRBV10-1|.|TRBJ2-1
ASSGPGEQF
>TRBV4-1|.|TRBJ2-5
ASSQDVGLQETQY
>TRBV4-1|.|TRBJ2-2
ASSQDSELGTGELF
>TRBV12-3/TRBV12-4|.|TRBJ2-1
ASSFTGGGEQF
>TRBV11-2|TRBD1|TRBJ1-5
ASSALAGQGQPQH
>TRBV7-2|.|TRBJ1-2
ASSFNAVNYGYT
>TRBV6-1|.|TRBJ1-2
ASSDGALGGGGYT
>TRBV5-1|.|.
ASSLEVTTYEQY
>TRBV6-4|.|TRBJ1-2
ASRPDGTNYGYT
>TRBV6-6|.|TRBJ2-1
ASRTRNEQF
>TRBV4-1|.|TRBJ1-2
ASSQGSGSSNYGYT
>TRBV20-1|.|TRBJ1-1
SAWNTEAF
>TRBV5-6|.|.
ASSNPSTYEQY
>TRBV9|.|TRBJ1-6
ASSPGTHNSPLH
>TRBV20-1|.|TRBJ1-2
SAPSSGMGRGYT
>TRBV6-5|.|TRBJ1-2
ASSYAAGTHGYT
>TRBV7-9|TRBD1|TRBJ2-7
ASIDGTGVSYEQY
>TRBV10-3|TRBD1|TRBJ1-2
AISEEVQGNYGYT
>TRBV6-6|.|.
ASSPTGGKHYEQY
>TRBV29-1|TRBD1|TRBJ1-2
SVRTGSANYGYT
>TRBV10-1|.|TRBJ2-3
ASSESRSTDTQY
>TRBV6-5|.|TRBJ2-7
ASSSLSGRPEHEQY
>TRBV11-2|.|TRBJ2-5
ATRGETQY
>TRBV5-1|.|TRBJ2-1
ASSLGGAQYNEQF